The 6 T cell receptor beta chains below were found in one sample sequenced in a study of breast tumors, draining lymph nodes, adjacent tissues. From the multiplex PCR reads, TCRdb called clonotypes with MiXCR, one entry per CDR3 protein. The sample has 12,000 to 15,000 distinct CDR3 sequences, roughly 55% seen once; the top ten hold around 30%. Sample: tumor-adjacent breast tissue. These receptors originate from a female donor with breast cancer. Some clones in this sample may be carry-over from other donors' samples.

The V call is TRBV11-3, the J call TRBJ2-7; TRBD2 matches at 11 bases. CDR3 length: 15 residues. Germline CDR1 and CDR2: SGHNT and YENEEA. J gave up 3 bases and V 7 bases, and 8 bases lay outside the gene matches. CDR3: CASTPQLAGDYEQYF. The CDR3, as DNA: TGTGCCAGCACCCCCCAACTAGCGGGGGACTACGAGCAGTACTTC.

This clonotype is medium-sized in the sample. Here the CDR3 DNA reads TGTGCCAGCAGCGGCGACAGGGTGAGGACAGATACGCAGTATTTT. This codes for CASSGDRVRTDTQYF. V usage is TRBV7-2 and J usage is TRBJ2-3, with TRBD1 matching 7 bases. The germline V gene has CDR1 SGHTA and CDR2 FQGNSA. This CDR3 contains 15 residues. Losses at the gene ends were 5 bases for V and 3 bases for J; bases not matched to a gene: 8. The full variable domain, with the rest looked up from reference TRBV7-2 and TRBJ2-3, is GAGVSQSPSNKVTEKGKDVELRCDPISGHTALYWYRQSLGQGLEFLIYFQGNSAPDKSGLPSDRFSAERTGGSVSTLTIQRTQQEDSAVYLCASSGDRVRTDTQYFGPGTRLTVL.

This clonotype has a count of ten or more. V gene TRBV3-1 combines with J gene TRBJ2-7; D remains ambiguous. The germline V and J ends were trimmed by 0 bases and 5 bases, with 8 bases remaining between them. The CDR3 covers 13 residues. CDR1 is LGHDT and CDR2 is YNNKEL in the germline V gene (reference sequence). The CDR3 is CASSQDPRNEQYF. CDR3 sequence (DNA): TGTGCCAGCAGCCAAGATCCTCGGAACGAGCAGTACTTC.

Turning to this clonotype: The DNA is left out, because the CDR3 cannot be placed on it with certainty; the CDR3 is given as TCRdb lists it. The V gene is TRBV7-8, the J gene TRBJ2-7; the table's D call TRBD1 went unverified against the DNA. Counting both end residues, the CDR3 totals 21 amino acids. Germline-derived CDR1 and CDR2 are SGHVS and FQNEAQ. This CDR3 is CASSFYICSARVGGSPYEQYF.

Of note for this clonotype: A much larger clone is a single base away; this may be a read error. This chain connects TRBV6-5 to TRBJ2-2, with D unresolved. CDR3 length equals 18 residues. CDR1 and CDR2 from the germline V gene are MNHEY and SVGAGI. Trimming took 7 bases from V and 1 from J, leaving 22 bases between them. The CDR3: CASTTGPGLGLNTGELFF. CDR3 bases: TGTGCCAGCACCACCGGGCCTGGGCTGGGCCTGAACACCGGGGAGCTGTTTTTT.

This clonotype was counted ten times or more. A much larger clone differs from this one at a single base, so this may be a read error. This chain joins TRBV12-3 or TRBV12-4 and TRBJ1-5, with TRBD1 matching 10 bases. J lost 5 bases, V lost 5 bases, and 9 bases had no gene match. CDR3 length equals 16 residues. The CDR3, as DNA: TGTGCCAGCAGTAGCACTGGGACAGGGGAACATCAGCCCCAGCATTTT. It specifies CASSSTGTGEHQPQHF.